This TCR beta chain originates from a study of a mutant IDH1 vaccine in newly diagnosed glioma (dated by TCRdb to about 2021). Background on the whole study: Of the approximately 30 treated patients, about 62% were male and approximately 40% were female, and a mean age of 40.4 years was recorded. Before enrollment, patients had received standard therapy of radiotherapy alone, temozolomide alone, or radiochemotherapy with temozolomide; most received the combination. Peripheral blood was drawn at six visits: V03 (baseline), V05, V07, V10, V12 and V13. For exploratory analyses, around 26 treated patients had longitudinal TCRB deep sequencing done wherever samples were available. Study-wide findings and limitations: No apparent relationship was observed between pseudoprogression and alterations in the top peripheral T cell clonotypes detected by TCRB sequencing. According to the authors, sample limitations meant that analyses of patient blood samples could not be reproduced. Across multiple MHC alleles, vaccine-induced immune responses were seen in 93.3% of patients. Availability determined which PBMC samples were chosen for TCRB deep sequencing.

Receptor amplification or capture employed the immunoSEQ multiplex PCR assay. Rearranged TCR beta chain sequences were amplified using the hsTCRB Kit according to the manufacturer's protocol. An Illumina MiSeq was used to sequence the TCRB libraries. The study's own analysis went as follows. Demultiplexing, trimming and gene mapping were performed with the kit vendor's proprietary platform. The table was pulled from immuneACCESS by TCRdb, which kept in-frame rearrangements only. Such tables lose some clones; where checked, under half of the loss comes from unresolved V genes, and the rest has no known cause. V, J and clone size reflect that table, while D and trimming were determined from the DNA. The sample table contains 80,000 to 100,000 clones; only one count was recorded for around 80% of them. Around 7% of the sample comes from the top ten. Per the germline V gene, MDHEN is the CDR1 and SYDVKM is the CDR2. From the cysteine through the phenylalanine, the CDR3 covers 14 amino acids. Of all the DNA, just the CDR3 is kept, 42 bases in frame from base 1. V is cut by 6 bases and J by 0 bases, and the space between the germline ends is 8 bases.

A remark on this clone: Its recognized antigen is unknown. No qualities accompany the bases; no much larger clone lies one base away.

The intended sense of this specimen's time point label: baseline, week 1 (first vaccination visit). Per the publication, the treatment or condition label means: pre-vaccination baseline after standard-of-care therapy. Donors had newly diagnosed WHO grade 3 or 4 IDH1-mutant astrocytomas with loss of nuclear ATRX. The samples were drawn from NOA16, a multicentre, single-arm, open-label phase I trial in Germany that tested a mutant IDH1 peptide vaccine in humans for the first time. For immunogenicity testing, the blood drawn at visit V03 was used as the baseline sample. The DNeasy Blood and Tissue Kit was used to extract genomic DNA from EDTA blood for TCRB sequencing.

The sequence was collected from a man aged 35-49 years with glioma. The sequence joins TRBV28 to TRBJ1-4; the D gene lacks a confident call. The sequences come from PBMCs, collected from a glioma patient treated with radiotherapy, temozolomide or both. The CDR3: CASSLPTTNEKLFF. In nucleotide form, the sequence is TGTGCCAGCAGCCTCCCGACAACTAATGAAAAACTGTTTTTT.